This T cell receptor (beta chain) was retrieved from a study of blood T cell repertoires in COVID-19. This table comes from immunoSEQ multiplex PCR, and its TCRdb copy is limited to in-frame clones, with some not included. The data show about 200,000 clones, over 75% seen once. The CDR3 extends over 17 amino acids. Germline assignment: CDR1 GTSNPN and CDR2 SVGIG (reference sequence). V lost 5 bases, J lost 4 bases, and 13 bases stayed unmatched. The sequence was collected from a man aged 50-60 years with COVID-19, enrolled during active disease. This chain connects TRBV30 to TRBJ2-7; TRBD2 agrees at 14 bases. Sequencing was done on a sample of peripheral blood. DNA of the CDR3: TGTGCCTGGCTATCACGGTCTCGGACTAGCGGGGGGTACGAGCAGTACTTC. Its translation: CAWLSRSRTSGGYEQYF. The full variable domain, its missing parts supplied by reference TRBV30 and TRBJ2-7, is SQTIHQWPATLVQPVGSPLSLECTVEGTSNPNLYWYRQAAGRGLQLLFYSVGIGQISSEVPQNLSASRPQDRQFILSSKKLLLSDSGFYLCAWLSRSRTSGGYEQYFGPGTRLTVT.